A single sample gave rise to the 10 T cell receptor beta chains below, sequenced in a study of blood T cell repertoires in COVID-19. Sequenced by immunoSEQ multiplex PCR; TCRdb stores in-frame clones only, minus some. The sample shows hundreds of thousands of clones, roughly nine tenths of them seen only once. Sequencing was done on a sample of PBMCs or T cells enriched from blood (not recorded which). These receptors all come from a man in his 60s who had recovered from COVID-19.

This chain connects TRBV30 to TRBJ1-2; D is uncertain. V was cut by 5 bases and J by 0 bases, with 10 bases left in between. Per the germline V gene, CDR1 is GTSNPN and CDR2 is SVGIG (reference sequence). This CDR3 has 13 amino acids. In DNA form, the CDR3 reads TGTGCCTGGCGAAGGAGTGCTAACTATGGCTACACCTTC. Protein sequence: CAWRRSANYGYTF.

The chain couples TRBV7-3 to TRBJ2-5, with 7 nucleotides matching TRBD1. V dropped 2 bases and J dropped 5; count of bases not matched to a gene: 11. Germline lookup yields CDR1 SGHTA and CDR2 FQGTGA. CDR3 length: 16 residues. The CDR3 here is CASSLRPRGLRETQYF. The CDR3 bases are TGTGCCAGCAGCTTACGCCCGAGGGGGCTCAGGGAGACCCAGTACTTC.

The chain combines TRBV6-5 with TRBJ1-1; 9 bases align to TRBD1. The CDR3 has 15 amino acids. J lost 6 bases, V lost 0 bases, and 5 bases had no gene match. Germline CDR1 and CDR2: MNHEY and SVGAGI. The CDR3 sequence: CASSYSRTGVAEAFF. The CDR3 DNA reads TGTGCCAGCAGTTACTCTAGGACAGGGGTGGCTGAAGCTTTCTTT.

The chain uses TRBV27 and TRBJ2-5, with 9 nucleotides matching TRBD1. The V segment lost 3 bases and the J segment 5 bases; nucleotides outside the gene matches: 4. Germline-derived CDR1 and CDR2 are MNHEY and SMNVEV (reference sequence). There are 14 residues in the CDR3. CDR3 sequence reads: CASSFRDRVETQYF. As DNA, the CDR3 is TGTGCCAGCAGTTTTAGGGACAGGGTTGAGACCCAGTACTTC.

The chain employs TRBV15 and TRBJ1-2; 8 nucleotides match TRBD1. From germline, CDR1 is LNHNV and CDR2 YYDKDF (reference sequence). V dropped 0 bases and J dropped 8; count of bases not matched to a gene: 11. CDR3 length: 16 residues. This CDR3 reads CATSRDRGRGRIGYTF. The CDR3 DNA is TGTGCCACCAGCAGAGATCGTGGCAGGGGGCGGATCGGCTACACCTTC. The variable domain in full, with the rest retrieved from reference TRBV15 and TRBJ1-2, is DAMVIQNPRYQVTQFGKPVTLSCSQTLNHNVMYWYQQKSSQAPKLLFHYYDKDFNNEADTPDNFQSRRPNTSFCFLDIRSPGLGDTAMYLCATSRDRGRGRIGYTFGSGTRLTVV.

V is TRBV11-2 and J is TRBJ2-1, with 9 bases lining up with TRBD1. The CDR3 sequence is 19 residues long. The V segment lost 5 bases and the J segment 6 bases; nucleotides outside the gene matches: 20. Germline CDR1 and CDR2: SGHAT and FQNNGV. Here the CDR3 reads CASSALAHTTGGSVNEQFF. In nucleotides, the CDR3 is TGTGCCAGCAGCGCCCTAGCCCACACGACAGGGGGGTCCGTCAATGAGCAGTTCTTC.

The chain links TRBV29-1 to TRBJ2-1; perhaps TRBD1 as D (5 bases). This CDR3 is built from 12 residues. V was shortened by 6 bases and J by 6 bases, with 12 bases between the two germline ends. Germline CDR1 and CDR2: SQVTM and ANQGSEA. CDR3 region: CSVERQTNEQFF. The CDR3 region has the DNA TGCAGCGTCGAGAGACAGACCAATGAGCAGTTCTTC.

The rearrangement links TRBV4-2 to TRBJ1-2; 7 bases map to TRBD1. The V segment lost 1 base and the J segment 8 bases; nucleotides outside the gene matches: 7. Germline V gene sequence: CDR1 LGHNA, CDR2 YNFKEQ. This CDR3 comprises 14 residues. CDR3 DNA sequence: TGTGCCAGCAGCCAAGTCTTTCAGGGGGAAGGCTACACCTTC. Translated: CASSQVFQGEGYTF.

Here the CDR3 DNA reads TGTGCCAGCAGTGGGACAGGGGGCACTGTTAACTATGGCTACACCTTC. Translation gives CASSGTGGTVNYGYTF. This rearrangement joins TRBV6-1 to TRBJ1-2; TRBD1 aligns across 11 bases. The CDR3 is made up of 16 amino acids. J was trimmed by 1 base and V by 4 bases; bases with no gene match: 5. Germline assignment: CDR1 MNHNS and CDR2 SASEGT.

This sequence joins TRBV19 and TRBJ1-5; a possible D gene is TRBD1 (5 bases). Trimming pared 8 bases from V and 4 bases from J, leaving 15 bases between. Germline-derived CDR1 and CDR2 are LNHDA and SQIVND (reference sequence). The length of the CDR3 is 14 residues. DNA for the CDR3: TGTGCCAGTTGCCTTTGGGGCACAAATCAGCCCCAGCATTTT. It is translated as CASCLWGTNQPQHF.